A single sample gave rise to the 20 T cell receptor beta chains below, sequenced in a study of cytomegalovirus exposure and HLA in healthy donors. PCR involved 60 Vbeta and 13 Jbeta primers. The table came from immunoSEQ multiplex PCR; TCRdb's copy has only in-frame clones and leaves some out. The sample lists approximately 150,000 clones, around 10% occurring once. Sequenced sample: PBMCs. These receptors all stem from a male donor in good health and CMV-seronegative.

The chain carries TRBV27 and TRBJ2-7, with TRBD1 matching 9 bases. The CDR3 has 16 amino acids. J gave up 1 base and V 6 bases, and 10 bases lay outside the gene matches. CDR1 and CDR2 from the germline V gene are MNHEY and SMNVEV (reference sequence). The CDR3 sequence: CASRGLGTGKSYEQYF. The CDR3 coding sequence is TGTGCCAGCAGGGGGTTGGGGACAGGGAAGTCCTACGAGCAGTACTTC.

The chain combines TRBV6-6 with TRBJ2-3; the D is unclear. CDR3 length: 12 residues. CDR1 and CDR2 (germline): MNHNY, SVGAGI (reference sequence). Trimming stripped 8 bases from V and 6 bases from J, with 12 bases between. Here the CDR3 reads CASSPTGDTQYF. The CDR3 DNA reads TGTGCCAGCTCCCCTACCGGGGATACGCAGTATTTT.

This chain uses TRBV7-9 with TRBJ1-4; 7 nucleotides line up with TRBD1. The V gene's germline CDR1 is SEHNR and CDR2 FQNEAQ (reference sequence). Trimming took 3 bases from V and 6 from J; bases not matched to a gene: 4. The CDR3 consists of 14 residues. DNA of the CDR3: TGTGCCAGCAGCTTCGGGCAGGGGGATGAAAAACTGTTTTTT. Its translation is CASSFGQGDEKLFF.

J is TRBJ2-7 and V is TRBV19; D may be TRBD2 (6 bases). Germline V gene data show CDR1 as LNHDA and CDR2 as SQIVND (reference sequence). V shed 5 bases and J shed 0 bases, with 11 bases lying between them. There are 14 residues in the CDR3. The CDR3 nucleotides read TGTGCCAGTAGTCTCCCCGGGAGCTCCTACGAGCAGTACTTC. As protein: CASSLPGSSYEQYF.

This clone was detected only a few times. V gene TRBV4-1 combines with J gene TRBJ2-7; 10 bases match TRBD2. CDR1 is MGHRA, CDR2 YSYEKL, per germline. With V trimmed by 2 bases and J by 6 bases, 4 bases remained unmatched. The CDR3 has 14 residues. In DNA form, the CDR3 reads TGCGCCAGCAGCCAACTAGCGGGAGTTGGCGAGCAGTACTTC. Translation: CASSQLAGVGEQYF.

V is TRBV27 and J is TRBJ2-7, with 10 bases lining up with TRBD1. Germline CDR1 and CDR2: MNHEY and SMNVEV (reference sequence). The trim removed 2 bases at V and 5 bases at J, leaving 9 bases unmatched. This CDR3 region has 16 residues. CDR3 DNA sequence: TGTGCCAGCAGTTTAAGTCCCGGGACAGGGGAGCACGAGCAGTACTTC. The encoded protein is CASSLSPGTGEHEQYF.

The genes are TRBV7-2 and TRBJ2-3, with 7 nucleotides matching TRBD2. J gave up 4 bases and V 3 bases, and 4 bases lay outside the gene matches. This CDR3 has 14 amino acids. Germline CDR1 SGHTA, CDR2 FQGNSA. The CDR3 DNA follows: TGTGCCAGCAGCTTCCCGGGAGGTTCAGATACGCAGTATTTT. It translates to CASSFPGGSDTQYF.

V usage is TRBV7-9 and J usage is TRBJ2-5; 7 bases map to TRBD1. Germline values: CDR1 SEHNR, CDR2 FQNEAQ (reference sequence). This CDR3 has 14 amino acids. J lost 4 bases, V lost 4 bases, and 6 bases had no gene match. The CDR3 reads CASSSGTAGETQYF. The DNA of the CDR3 is TGTGCCAGCAGCTCCGGGACAGCCGGAGAGACCCAGTACTTC.

This clone came up a few times. The gene calls are TRBV4-1 and TRBJ2-5, with 12 nucleotides matching TRBD2. J lost 4 bases, V lost 1 base, and 10 bases had no gene match. This CDR3 region has 18 residues. The V gene's germline CDR1 is MGHRA and CDR2 YSYEKL. In nucleotides, the CDR3 is TGCGCCAGCAGCCAAGGGAGGCTAGCGGGAGGGCTAGGAGAGACCCAGTACTTC. It translates to CASSQGRLAGGLGETQYF.

In this sample, this clone turned up a few times. The chain recombines TRBV13 with TRBJ2-1, with 7 bases matching TRBD2. Looked up from germline, CDR1 is PRHDT and CDR2 is FYEKMQ (reference sequence). J gave up 1 base and V 1 base, and 7 bases lay outside the gene matches. The CDR3 extends over 17 amino acids. CDR3 DNA: TGTGCCAGCAGCTTAGTTGGGGGAGGGCCTTCCTACAATGAGCAGTTCTTC. Protein product: CASSLVGGGPSYNEQFF.

The sample holds a few counts of this clone. The rearrangement joins TRBV20-1 to TRBJ1-1; D unresolved. CDR1 and CDR2 from the germline V gene are DFQATT and SNEGSKA (reference sequence). The V and J ends lost 6 bases and 10 bases respectively, with 15 bases between them. This CDR3 has 11 residues. The chain's CDR3 is CSAPWGERAFF. The CDR3 region has the DNA TGCAGTGCACCGTGGGGAGAACGAGCTTTCTTT.

This clone was found a few times. The chain uses TRBV5-1 and TRBJ2-2; maybe TRBD2 (5 bases). With 4 bases removed from V and 7 bases from J, the gap between germline ends came to 14 bases. Germline V gene lookup returns CDR1 SGHRS and CDR2 YFSETQ. The CDR3 consists of 14 residues. This CDR3 is CASSAGNLYGELFF. For the CDR3, the DNA is TGCGCCAGCAGCGCCGGGAATCTTTACGGGGAGCTGTTTTTT.

The rearrangement uses TRBV6-6 and TRBJ2-3, with 7 bases matching TRBD1. Trimming cost V 3 bases and J 4 bases; bases outside gene matches: 7. The CDR3 is made up of 15 amino acids. Germline assignment: CDR1 MNHNY and CDR2 SVGAGI (reference sequence). The DNA for the CDR3 is TGTGCCAGCAGTTATCGACAGGGTAGGGCAGATACGCAGTATTTT. The encoded protein is CASSYRQGRADTQYF.

The chain couples TRBV29-1 to TRBJ1-2, with D possibly matching TRBD1 (6 bases). V lost 8 bases and J lost 8, with 21 bases in between. The CDR3 covers 13 residues. Germline V CDR1 and CDR2: SQVTM, ANQGSEA. This CDR3 reads CSSIKGDNWGYTF. The CDR3 DNA reads TGCAGCTCAATAAAGGGGGACAATTGGGGCTACACCTTC.

This clone was found a few times. This chain uses TRBV28 with TRBJ2-7; TRBD1 matches at 9 bases. The germline V gene has CDR1 MDHEN and CDR2 SYDVKM. With 5 bases clipped from V and 5 bases from J, the junction kept 10 bases outside the gene matches. This CDR3 is 15 amino acids long. The CDR3 reads CASSLTSRDRDEQYF. CDR3 nucleotide sequence: TGTGCCAGCAGTCTCACGTCCCGGGACAGGGACGAGCAGTACTTC.

This clone was seen a few times. This chain connects TRBV5-8 to TRBJ1-5; 8 bases line up with TRBD1. The CDR3 contains 18 residues. With 0 bases clipped from V and 4 bases from J, the junction kept 12 bases outside the gene matches. Germline-derived CDR1 and CDR2 are SGHTS and YDEGEE. The CDR3 loop reads CASSLEGIRGLWNQPQHF. The CDR3 DNA is TGTGCCAGCAGCTTGGAGGGAATCAGGGGGCTATGGAATCAGCCCCAGCATTTT.

In its sample, this clone was seen a few times. The rearrangement links TRBV7-3 to TRBJ2-1; TRBD1 matches 7 bases. The V segment lost 3 bases and the J segment 5 bases; nucleotides outside the gene matches: 4. Germline lookup yields CDR1 SGHTA and CDR2 FQGTGA. The CDR3 is 14 residues long. CDR3 sequence: CASSFPGGNNEQFF. CDR3 nucleotide sequence: TGTGCCAGCAGCTTCCCAGGGGGTAACAATGAGCAGTTCTTC. The full variable domain, its missing parts supplied by reference TRBV7-3 and TRBJ2-1, is GAGVSQTPSNKVTEKGKYVELRCDPISGHTALYWYRQSLGQGPEFLIYFQGTGAADDSGLPNDRFFAVRPEGSVSTLKIQRTERGDSAVYLCASSFPGGNNEQFFGPGTRLTVL.

The chain is built from TRBV9 and TRBJ2-2, with 7 bases fitting TRBD2. The CDR3 runs 17 residues. CDR1 SGDLS and CDR2 YYNGEE come from the germline V gene. V lost 4 bases, J lost 1 base, and 10 bases stayed unmatched. The CDR3: CASSPTAGRGNTGELFF. The CDR3 region has the DNA TGTGCCAGCAGCCCCACAGCGGGGCGGGGGAACACCGGGGAGCTGTTTTTT.

The V gene is TRBV7-2, the J gene TRBJ1-3; D possibly corresponds to TRBD1 (5 bases). The ends were cut back, 2 bases at V and 2 bases at J, with 10 bases in the middle. Germline V gives CDR1 SGHTA, CDR2 FQGNSA. The CDR3 contains 15 residues. The CDR3 bases are TGTGCCAGCAGCTTATTTCAGGGTCCTGGAAACACCATATATTTT. Translating gives CASSLFQGPGNTIYF.

There are a few counts of this clone. The chain is built from TRBV29-1 and TRBJ1-1, with D possibly being TRBD1 (5 bases). This CDR3 comprises 15 residues. Germline CDR1 is SQVTM and CDR2 is ANQGSEA. Trimming pared 2 bases from V and 3 bases from J, leaving 16 bases between. The DNA for the CDR3 is TGCAGCGTTGAACCGCCAGGTGGGACTTACACTGAAGCTTTCTTT. This sequence encodes CSVEPPGGTYTEAFF.